This entry features one T cell receptor beta chain sequence. The treatment is: approximately 18 received Ad26.COV2.S at low or high dose, single or two shots; roughly 5 received placebo; per-sample allocation not given. Collection of the samples took place on day 63 after the first injection of vaccine or placebo. The sample originates from a study of Ad26.COV2.S vaccination and SARS-CoV-2 variants. Sequencing was performed with immunoSEQ multiplex PCR; in TCRdb, only in-frame clones are kept and a portion is missing. The table lists hundreds of thousands of clones, 88% of them singletons. The source was peripheral blood, collected in a trial of Ad26.COV2.S vaccine versus placebo. The TCR comes from a person between 18 and 65 years old who received the Ad26.COV2.S COVID-19 vaccine or a placebo.

The chain's CDR3 is CASSLSNRDRPQHF. In nucleotides, the CDR3 is TGTGCCAGCAGCTTAAGTAACAGGGACAGGCCCCAGCATTTT. V usage is TRBV7-9 and J usage is TRBJ1-5, with TRBD1 matching 7 bases. With V trimmed by 2 bases and J by 9 bases, 7 bases remained unmatched. Germline values: CDR1 SEHNR, CDR2 FQNEAQ (reference sequence). The CDR3 totals 14 residues. The full variable domain, rest sourced from reference TRBV7-9 and TRBJ1-5, is DTGVSQNPRHKITKRGQNVTFRCDPISEHNRLYWYRQTLGQGPEFLTYFQNEAQLEKSRLLSDRFSAERPKGSFSTLEIQRTEQGDSAMYLCASSLSNRDRPQHFGDGTRLSIL.